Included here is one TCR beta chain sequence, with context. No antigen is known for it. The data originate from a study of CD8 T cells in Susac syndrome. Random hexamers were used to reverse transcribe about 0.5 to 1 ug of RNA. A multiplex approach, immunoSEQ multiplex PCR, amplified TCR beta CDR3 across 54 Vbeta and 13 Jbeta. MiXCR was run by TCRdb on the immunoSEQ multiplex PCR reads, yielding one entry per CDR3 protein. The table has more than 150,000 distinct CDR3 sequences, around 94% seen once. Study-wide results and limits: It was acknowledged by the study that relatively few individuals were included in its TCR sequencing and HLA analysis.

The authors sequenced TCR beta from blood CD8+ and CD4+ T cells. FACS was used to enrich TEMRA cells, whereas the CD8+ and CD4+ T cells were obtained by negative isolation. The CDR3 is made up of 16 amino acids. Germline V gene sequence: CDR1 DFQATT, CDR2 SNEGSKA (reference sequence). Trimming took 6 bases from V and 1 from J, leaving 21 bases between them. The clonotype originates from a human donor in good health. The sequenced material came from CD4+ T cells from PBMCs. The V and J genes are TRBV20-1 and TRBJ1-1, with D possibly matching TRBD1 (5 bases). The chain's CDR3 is CSAVGANLGPNTEAFF. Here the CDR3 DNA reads TGCAGTGCCGTAGGGGCCAACCTAGGCCCGAACACTGAAGCTTTCTTT.